The 32 T cell receptor beta chains given below trace back to one sample, sequenced in a study of T cell changes during pregnancy in multiple sclerosis. Sequencing was performed with immunoSEQ multiplex PCR; in TCRdb, only in-frame clones are kept and a portion is missing. The sample lists about 57,000 clones, under 95% occurring once. This specimen was CD4+ T cells from peripheral blood mononuclear cells, taken in the second trimester of pregnancy. These receptors were taken from a female donor with multiple sclerosis, enrolled in a pregnancy study.

A word on this clone: The CDR3 does not close with the conserved phenylalanine or tryptophan, likely indicating a read error. The DNA is omitted, as the CDR3 cannot be located on it reliably, and the CDR3 follows TCRdb's listing. The V and J genes are TRBV5-1 and TRBJ1-4; the D call of TRBD1 is as the table states it, not checked on the DNA. CDR1 and CDR2 from the germline V gene are SGHRS and YFSETQ. The CDR3 has 8 amino acids, counting both end residues. The chain's CDR3 is CARQGGCL.

J is TRBJ1-6 and V is TRBV6-6; TRBD1 matches 7 bases. V lost 2 bases to trimming and J lost 7 bases; unmatched junction nucleotides: 2. Germline CDR1 is MNHNY and CDR2 is SVGAGI (reference sequence). The CDR3 totals 14 residues. CDR3 in amino acids: CASSYAGGNSPLHF. CDR3 DNA: TGTGCCAGCAGTTACGCAGGGGGGAATTCACCCCTCCACTTT.

V gene TRBV19 combines with J gene TRBJ1-2; D gene unclear. CDR3 length: 13 amino acids. V was trimmed by 5 bases and J by 2 bases, leaving 9 bases between them. Germline CDR1 and CDR2: LNHDA and SQIVND (reference sequence). The CDR3 nucleotides read TGTGCCAGTAGTCTGACTCGGAACTATGGCTACACCTTC. Translation gives CASSLTRNYGYTF.

J is TRBJ1-6 and V is TRBV19; D uncertain. The germline V gene encodes CDR1 LNHDA and CDR2 SQIVND (reference sequence). The germline V and J ends were trimmed by 5 bases and 0 bases, with 11 bases remaining between them. The CDR3 spans 16 residues. CDR3 sequence: CASSPSRSSYNSPLHF. The CDR3 region has the DNA TGTGCCAGTAGTCCCTCCAGAAGCTCCTATAATTCACCCCTCCACTTT.

The chain uses TRBV6-5 and TRBJ1-1, with D unresolved. The CDR3 runs 13 residues. CDR1 is MNHEY, CDR2 SVGAGI, per germline. Trimming removed 5 bases at V and 7 bases at J, with 14 bases between. The CDR3 loop is CASSRVLAGEAFF. The CDR3, as DNA: TGTGCCAGCAGTAGGGTCCTAGCGGGTGAAGCTTTCTTT.

This chain connects TRBV28 to TRBJ1-1; D is unclear. V lost 7 bases and J 0 bases, leaving 6 bases between the germline ends. The CDR3 runs 12 residues. Germline-derived CDR1 and CDR2 are MDHEN and SYDVKM. The CDR3 nucleotides read TGTGCCAGCACTTCGGTGAACACTGAAGCTTTCTTT. Protein sequence: CASTSVNTEAFF.

This clone was observed a few times. This chain joins TRBV7-9 and TRBJ1-6, with 9 bases lining up with TRBD1. CDR3 length: 16 amino acids. J was trimmed by 9 bases and V by 0 bases; bases with no gene match: 6. In germline, CDR1 is SEHNR, CDR2 FQNEAQ (reference sequence). The CDR3 coding sequence is TGTGCCAGCAGCTTAGCGCTTACAGGGGGCACTTCACCCCTCCACTTT. Translation gives CASSLALTGGTSPLHF. Supplemented by reference TRBV7-9 and TRBJ1-6, the full variable domain reads DTGVSQNPRHKITKRGQNVTFRCDPISEHNRLYWYRQTLGQGPEFLTYFQNEAQLEKSRLLSDRFSAERPKGSFSTLEIQRTEQGDSAMYLCASSLALTGGTSPLHFGNGTRLTVT.

The gene calls are TRBV9 and TRBJ2-2, with 7 positions matching TRBD1. From germline, CDR1 is SGDLS and CDR2 YYNGEE. The CDR3 spans 16 residues. Trimming at V came to 5 bases and at J to 3 bases, leaving 10 bases not matched to a gene. CDR3 nucleotides: TGTGCCAGCAGAGCGACAGGGATACGCGACACCGGGGAGCTGTTTTTT. This encodes CASRATGIRDTGELFF.

J is TRBJ2-7 and V is TRBV15, with 8 nucleotides matching TRBD2. The CDR3 has 15 residues. CDR1 and CDR2 from the germline V gene are LNHNV and YYDKDF (reference sequence). V dropped 0 bases and J dropped 0; count of bases not matched to a gene: 1. CDR3 in DNA: TGTGCCACCAGCAGAGAAACTAGCGGCTCCTACGAGCAGTACTTC. It codes for CATSRETSGSYEQYF.

This chain joins TRBV9 and TRBJ2-1, with D perhaps matching TRBD2 (6 bases). The germline V and J ends were trimmed by 7 bases and 3 bases, with 11 bases remaining between them. Germline values: CDR1 SGDLS, CDR2 YYNGEE. The CDR3 runs 13 residues. Written as DNA, the CDR3 is TGTGCCAGCGCGGTGGGGGGCTACAATGAGCAGTTCTTC. Amino acid sequence: CASAVGGYNEQFF.

The genes are TRBV19 and TRBJ1-5; 7 bases agree with TRBD1. This CDR3 has 13 residues. CDR1 and CDR2 from the germline V gene are LNHDA and SQIVND (reference sequence). The V gene end was trimmed by 8 bases and the J gene end by 3 bases; junction bases not matched to a gene: 4. As DNA, the CDR3 is TGTGCCAGTCTACAGGGGATCAATCAGCCCCAGCATTTT. It encodes CASLQGINQPQHF. Full variable domain (missing parts from reference TRBV19 and TRBJ1-5): DGGITQSPKYLFRKEGQNVTLSCEQNLNHDAMYWYRQDPGQGLRLIYYSQIVNDFQKGDIAEGYSVSREKKESFPLTVTSAQKNPTAFYLCASLQGINQPQHFGDGTRLSIL.

The V gene is TRBV19, the J gene TRBJ2-5; 8 bases line up with TRBD1. Germline V CDR1 and CDR2: LNHDA, SQIVND (reference sequence). Trimming took 3 bases from V and 1 from J; bases not matched to a gene: 4. The CDR3 runs to 15 residues. CDR3 nucleotide sequence: TGTGCCAGTAGTATTCGCCAGGGGGCCCAAGAGACCCAGTACTTC. This gives the protein CASSIRQGAQETQYF.

The chain has TRBV6-1 and TRBJ1-4; 9 bases are shared with TRBD1. CDR1 MNHNS and CDR2 SASEGT come from the germline V gene. The CDR3 contains 13 residues. Trimming removed 11 bases from V and 7 bases from J; junction bases left unmatched: 8. CDR3 nucleotide sequence: TGTGCCGGAAACAGGGGGCGAGGTGAAAAACTGTTTTTT. Translated, it gives CAGNRGRGEKLFF.

V usage is TRBV5-6 and J usage is TRBJ1-5; D remains ambiguous. CDR3 length: 15 amino acids. CDR1 SGHDT and CDR2 YYEEEE come from the germline V gene. V lost 3 bases to trimming and J lost 2 bases, with 12 bases between them. CDR3: CASSYGGGGNQPQHF. The CDR3, as DNA: TGTGCCAGCAGCTACGGCGGAGGCGGCAATCAGCCCCAGCATTTT.

This chain links TRBV11-2 with TRBJ2-3; TRBD1 is a possible D gene (5 bases). V gave up 0 bases and J gave up 1 base, with 11 bases separating them. CDR1 is SGHAT, CDR2 FQNNGV, per germline. CDR3 length: 16 residues. CDR3 DNA sequence: TGTGCCAGCAGCTTAGATCTTAGGGGCGGCACAGATACGCAGTATTTT. The encoded protein is CASSLDLRGGTDTQYF.

This clone was observed once. The gene calls are TRBV6-1 and TRBJ1-4; D gene ambiguous. Germline lookup yields CDR1 MNHNS and CDR2 SASEGT. V was pared by 8 bases and J by 7 bases, with 17 bases between. This CDR3 has 14 residues. The CDR3: CASAFRGEVEKLFF. CDR3 sequence (DNA): TGTGCCAGCGCATTCCGGGGTGAGGTTGAAAAACTGTTTTTT.

The CDR3 sequence: CATRESESDGYTF. The CDR3, as DNA: TGTGCCACTCGGGAGTCTGAATCGGACGGCTACACCTTC. This chain uses TRBV6-5 with TRBJ1-2; D is unresolved. V lost 10 bases to trimming and J lost 8 bases, with 20 bases between them. CDR1 is MNHEY and CDR2 is SVGAGI in the germline V gene. This CDR3 contains 13 residues.

J is TRBJ1-6 and V is TRBV11-2; D may be TRBD1 (5 bases). The CDR3 contains 16 residues. Trimming removed 3 bases at V and 0 bases at J, with 9 bases between. Germline V lookup: CDR1 SGHAT, CDR2 FQNNGV. The CDR3 DNA sequence: TGTGCCAGCAGCTTTCGACAGACCTCCTATAATTCACCCCTCCACTTT. It specifies CASSFRQTSYNSPLHF.

The chain joins TRBV7-8 to TRBJ1-2, with D tentatively TRBD1 (5 bases). Germline CDR1 is SGHVS and CDR2 is FQNEAQ. The CDR3 covers 15 residues. Trimming removed 5 bases from V and 3 bases from J, with 16 bases in between. As DNA, the CDR3 is TGTGCCAGCAGCCCGCGGACATTAGGGGACTATGGCTACACCTTC. It encodes CASSPRTLGDYGYTF. Full variable domain (remainder filled in from reference TRBV7-8 and TRBJ1-2): GAGVSQSPRYKVAKRGQDVALRCDPISGHVSLFWYQQALGQGPEFLTYFQNEAQLDKSGLPSDRFFAERPEGSVSTLKIQRTQQEDSAVYLCASSPRTLGDYGYTFGSGTRLTVV.

The gene calls are TRBV6-1 and TRBJ1-1; D is perhaps TRBD1 (6 bases). This CDR3 comprises 15 residues. V shed 5 bases and J shed 6 bases, with 19 bases lying between them. Germline loops: CDR1 MNHNS, CDR2 SASEGT. The CDR3 DNA follows: TGTGCCAGCAGTTCCGTAGGGGGGGGCCCTTCTGAAGCTTTCTTT. This gives the protein CASSSVGGGPSEAFF.

This chain links TRBV14 with TRBJ2-1; D is perhaps TRBD2 (5 bases). V was shortened by 1 base and J by 8 bases, with 21 bases between the two germline ends. This CDR3 has 17 residues. CDR1 is SGHDN, CDR2 FVKESK, per germline. The CDR3 here is CASSQGKRTGLGDEQFF. Written as DNA, the CDR3 is TGTGCCAGCAGCCAAGGGAAACGGACTGGGCTCGGCGATGAGCAGTTCTTC.

The chain has TRBV7-3 and TRBJ1-6, with no clear D. CDR1 SGHTA and CDR2 FQGTGA come from the germline V gene. The CDR3 is 15 amino acids. The germline V and J ends were trimmed by 3 bases and 9 bases, with 15 bases remaining between them. The CDR3 bases are TGTGCCAGCAGCTTCACTACCGGCCTCACTTCACCCCTCCACTTT. Translating it yields CASSFTTGLTSPLHF.

The chain carries TRBV6-1 and TRBJ1-2; a weak D match, TRBD1 (6 bases). The V end was cut by 8 bases, the J end by 2 bases, with 15 bases between. Germline V gene lookup returns CDR1 MNHNS and CDR2 SASEGT. This CDR3 spans 14 amino acids. CDR3 protein: CASELYRENYGYTF. As DNA, the CDR3 is TGTGCCAGCGAACTATACAGGGAGAACTATGGCTACACCTTC.

This chain connects TRBV5-4 to TRBJ2-3, with 11 bases lining up with TRBD2. Germline V gene sequence: CDR1 SGHNT, CDR2 YYREEE (reference sequence). This CDR3 is built from 16 residues. V shed 2 bases and J 2 bases; nucleotides not matched to a gene: 4. CDR3 loop: CASSLKLAGVTDTQYF. The CDR3 DNA reads TGTGCCAGCAGCTTAAAACTAGCGGGGGTCACAGATACGCAGTATTTT.

The sample holds a few counts of this clone. V gene TRBV2 combines with J gene TRBJ1-1, with a tentative D call TRBD1 (6 bases). V gave up 2 bases and J gave up 5 bases, with 9 bases separating them. CDR1 and CDR2 (germline): SNHLY, FYNNEI. There are 13 residues in the CDR3. For the CDR3, the DNA is TGTGCCAGCAGTGAACAGGGGTTAACTGAAGCTTTCTTT. Protein sequence: CASSEQGLTEAFF.

The J gene is TRBJ1-1, the V gene TRBV5-5; TRBD1 is a possible D gene (6 bases). The length of the CDR3 is 13 residues. V shed 4 bases and J shed 8 bases, with 15 bases lying between them. The germline gives CDR1 SGHKS, CDR2 YYEKEE (reference sequence). The CDR3 spells CASSRRQEPEAFF. Written as DNA, the CDR3 is TGTGCCAGCAGCCGACGACAGGAGCCCGAAGCTTTCTTT.

This clone was picked up one time. This sequence joins TRBV7-2 and TRBJ1-5; 7 nucleotides align to TRBD1. The CDR3 is 15 residues long. Germline CDR1 reads SGHTA; CDR2 reads FQGNSA. Trimming removed 0 bases from V and 5 bases from J; junction bases left unmatched: 4. CDR3 in DNA: TGTGCCAGCAGCTTAGCGTCAGGGGGTCATCAGCCCCAGCATTTT. Translated, it gives CASSLASGGHQPQHF. Full variable domain (remainder filled in from reference TRBV7-2 and TRBJ1-5): GAGVSQSPSNKVTEKGKDVELRCDPISGHTALYWYRQSLGQGLEFLIYFQGNSAPDKSGLPSDRFSAERTGGSVSTLTIQRTQQEDSAVYLCASSLASGGHQPQHFGDGTRLSIL.

The genes are TRBV6-5 and TRBJ1-5, with 9 bases fitting TRBD1. CDR3 length: 15 amino acids. V dropped 5 bases and J dropped 4; count of bases not matched to a gene: 6. The V gene's germline CDR1 is MNHEY and CDR2 SVGAGI. This CDR3 reads CASSKSGQGNQPQHF. The CDR3 DNA is TGTGCCAGCAGTAAATCGGGACAGGGAAATCAGCCCCAGCATTTT.

The chain combines TRBV21-1 with TRBJ2-1; the D call in the table, TRBD2, was not verified against the DNA. TRBV21-1 constitutes a pseudogene. The CDR3 sequence is 16 residues long. The CDR3 nucleotides read TGTGCCAGCAGCAGGGGGGGGGACTCGGGCTCGAATGAGCAGTTCTTC. As protein: CASSRGGDSGSNEQFF.

This rearrangement joins TRBV11-1 to TRBJ2-2; D might be TRBD2 (5 bases). From germline, CDR1 is SGHAT and CDR2 FQDESV (reference sequence). With 3 bases removed from V and 6 bases from J, the gap between germline ends came to 17 bases. There are 16 residues in the CDR3. The CDR3 nucleotides read TGTGCCAGCAGCTTCGCAGAGTCCGGGATCTCCGGGGAGCTGTTTTTT. Its protein product is CASSFAESGISGELFF.

The rearrangement uses TRBV14 and TRBJ1-1; 8 nucleotides match TRBD1. V lost 4 bases to trimming and J lost 2 bases; unmatched junction nucleotides: 27. Germline V gives CDR1 SGHDN, CDR2 FVKESK. CDR3 length equals 22 residues. In DNA form, the CDR3 reads TGTGCCAGCAGCCGGGACAAAATCTTCGGGACAGGAAACCTGATCCATAACACTGAAGCTTTCTTT. Amino acid sequence: CASSRDKIFGTGNLIHNTEAFF.

The V call is TRBV30, the J call TRBJ1-1, with no clear D. Germline CDR1 reads GTSNPN; CDR2 reads SVGIG (reference sequence). Trimming removed 5 bases at V and 1 base at J, with 8 bases between. The CDR3 contains 12 residues. The CDR3 DNA reads TGTGCCTGGGGGAGGGCGAACACTGAAGCTTTCTTT. Its protein product is CAWGRANTEAFF.